The entry that follows covers one T cell receptor (beta chain) sequence. Its antigen is still unknown. Primers for the PCR totalled 60 Vbeta and 13 Jbeta. Using immunoSEQ multiplex PCR, the repertoire was profiled, and TCRdb retains in-frame clones only, with some absent. The sample consists of some 120,000 clones, around 80% of them appearing once. These data originate in a study of cytomegalovirus exposure and HLA in healthy donors. Study details: Earlier results showed approximately 110 million unique TCR beta sequences derived from approximately 180 million T cells.

Study conclusions and caveats: The investigators catalogued 150 to 200 TCR beta chains as cytomegalovirus-associated. Reports state that TCR beta sequences accurately predicted most subjects' HLA-A and HLA-B alleles.

Germline values: CDR1 SGHNT, CDR2 YYREEE (reference sequence). The length of the CDR3 is 14 residues. V lost 1 base to trimming and J lost 6 bases; unmatched junction nucleotides: 1. The genes are TRBV5-4 and TRBJ2-3; 11 bases are a match to TRBD2. Source material: PBMCs. The TCR sequence derives from a human donor in good health. The chain's CDR3 is CASSLTSGGDTQYF. CDR3 bases: TGTGCCAGCAGCTTGACTAGCGGGGGTGATACGCAGTATTTT.